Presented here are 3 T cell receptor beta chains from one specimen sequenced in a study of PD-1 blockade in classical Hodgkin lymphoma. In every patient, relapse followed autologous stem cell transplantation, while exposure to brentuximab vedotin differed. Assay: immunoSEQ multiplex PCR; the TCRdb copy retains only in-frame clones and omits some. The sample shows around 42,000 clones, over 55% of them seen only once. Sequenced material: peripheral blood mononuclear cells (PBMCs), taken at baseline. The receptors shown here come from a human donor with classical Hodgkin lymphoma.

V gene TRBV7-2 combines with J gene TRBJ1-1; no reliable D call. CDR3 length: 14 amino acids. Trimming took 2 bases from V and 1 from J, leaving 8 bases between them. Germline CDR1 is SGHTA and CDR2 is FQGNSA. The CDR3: CASSLFPANTEAFF. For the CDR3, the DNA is TGTGCCAGCAGCTTATTTCCAGCGAACACTGAAGCTTTCTTT.

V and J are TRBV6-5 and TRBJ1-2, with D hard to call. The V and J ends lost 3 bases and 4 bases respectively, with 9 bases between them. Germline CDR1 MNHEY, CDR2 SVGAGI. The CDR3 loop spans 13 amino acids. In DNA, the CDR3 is TGTGCCAGCAGTTATCTCGGGAGCTATGGCTACACCTTC. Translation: CASSYLGSYGYTF.

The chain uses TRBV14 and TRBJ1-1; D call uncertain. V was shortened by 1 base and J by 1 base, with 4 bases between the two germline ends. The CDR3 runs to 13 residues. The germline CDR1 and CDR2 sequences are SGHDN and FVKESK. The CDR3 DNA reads TGTGCCAGCAGCCAAGGTTGGAACACTGAAGCTTTCTTT. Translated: CASSQGWNTEAFF.